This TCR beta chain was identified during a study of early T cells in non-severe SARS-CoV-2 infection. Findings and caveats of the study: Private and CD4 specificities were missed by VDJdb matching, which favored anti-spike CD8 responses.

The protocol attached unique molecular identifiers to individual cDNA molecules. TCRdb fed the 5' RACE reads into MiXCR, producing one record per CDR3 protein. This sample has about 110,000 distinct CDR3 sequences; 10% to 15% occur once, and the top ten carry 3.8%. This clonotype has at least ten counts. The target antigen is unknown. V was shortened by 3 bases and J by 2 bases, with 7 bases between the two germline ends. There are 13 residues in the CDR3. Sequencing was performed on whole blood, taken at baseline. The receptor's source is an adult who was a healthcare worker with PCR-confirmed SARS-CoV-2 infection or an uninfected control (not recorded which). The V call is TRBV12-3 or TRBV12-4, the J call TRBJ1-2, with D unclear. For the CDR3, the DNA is TGTGCCAGCAGTTTCGGGAGAAACTATGGCTACACCTTC. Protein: CASSFGRNYGYTF.